This TCR beta chain was found in a study of blood T cell repertoires in COVID-19. The wider study: The cDNA or gDNA used as material had been derived from T cells, B-cell-depleted T cells, or PBMCs.

Germline V gene sequence: CDR1 SGHVS, CDR2 FQNEAQ. The CDR3 totals 14 residues. The V end was cut by 5 bases, the J end by 5 bases, with 16 bases between. Assay: immunoSEQ multiplex PCR; the TCRdb copy retains only in-frame clones and omits some. The table lists approximately 120,000 clones, around 81% of them singletons. This clone was observed a few times. The origin of this receptor is a human donor in a cohort sampled during active COVID-19. The J gene is TRBJ2-7, the V gene TRBV7-8; D gene ambiguous. Sequenced: peripheral blood. CDR3 sequence reads: CASSPLEASHEQYF. DNA of the CDR3: TGTGCCAGCAGCCCTCTGGAAGCGTCTCACGAGCAGTACTTC.